This T cell receptor (beta chain) originates from a study of T cells after yellow fever vaccination (dated 2019 in TCRdb). General notes on the study: Libraries from fractions with low cell numbers were prepared with the SMART-Seq v4 Ultra Low Input RNA kit. Bulk PBMC replicates and cell subsets were isolated from blood drawn at multiple timepoints before and after both primary and secondary immunization. To track T-cell clones before and after primary and booster YFV17D yellow fever vaccination, bulk TCR alpha and beta repertoires were sequenced longitudinally. The cohort comprised two healthy male donors, one aged 18 to 30 and one aged 30 to 39 years.

Results the study describes overall, beyond this receptor: A small fraction of clonotypes appeared in both the CD4 and CD8 compartments, likely as a result of convergent recombination. After the booster, most of the clones that had expanded following primary vaccination were detected again (around 95% of CD4 and 80% to 90% of CD8), which suggests that memory was broadly maintained. Because the study included only a couple of donors, the extent to which the findings can be generalized is limited. Compared with the primary T-cell response, the secondary T-cell response was faster but weaker, reaching its peak on day 5 rather than on day 15. FACS-sorted repertoires could contain abundant contaminating clonotypes from the bulk population, so computational filtering was required.

Measured from the cysteine to the phenylalanine, the CDR3 is 13 residues long. The read is trimmed to its CDR3 DNA, 39 bases read in frame from base 1. CDR1 is given as SQVTM and CDR2 as ANQGSEA, both from the germline V gene. V is pruned by 5 bases and J by 2 bases, leaving 3 bases of the junction without a gene match. TCR cDNA was synthesized by 5'RACE template switching, through which a universal primer site and unique molecular identifiers were introduced. cDNA synthesis was primed from both the TCR alpha and TCR beta constant segments. Library amplification used two PCR steps, and the second PCR step added sample barcodes and sequencing adapters. Libraries were sequenced on Illumina HiSeq 2500 (2x100 bp) or NovaSeq (2x150 bp). As for how the authors treated the data: Reads were demultiplexed and collapsed into UMI consensus sequences with MIGEC, and V(D)J alignment was performed with MiXCR. Using edgeR on replicate PBMC samples, clonotypes were called vaccine-responding if FDR was below 0.01 and the log2 fold change was above 5 up to day 15. Bulk clonotypes were assigned CD4 or CD8 identity according to which sequenced CD4 or CD8 repertoire held them at higher abundance. Through fastp at Q25 and MiXCR, TCRdb rebuilt clones from the public reads, retaining in-frame beta chains. Rows are combined by CDR3 protein, so each entry shows the most common genes and DNA. The V and J calls follow TCRdb's processing rather than the paper's. The sample table records under 300,000 distinct CDR3 sequences; 6.9% of these occur just once. Approximately 0.85% of the sample lies in the top ten.

Reading the label with the study, this specimen's treatment or condition is: live attenuated yellow fever vaccine strain. PBMCs were isolated from peripheral blood using a standard Ficoll-Paque protocol. Dynabeads CD4 and CD8 positive selection kits were used to isolate CD4 and CD8 T-cell fractions. TriZol was used to extract RNA from bulk PBMCs, CD4 and CD8 fractions, and dextramer-positive and dextramer-negative fractions. This clonotype was seen repeatedly, ten times or more. Its antigen remains unidentified. There are no base qualities to consult, and no much larger clone falls within one base. The sample consisted of CD4+ T cells sorted from PBMCs, taken 15 days after the yellow fever booster vaccination. The chain is encoded by TRBV29-1 joined to TRBJ2-7, and 10 junction bases match TRBD1. This receptor was obtained from a man younger than 45 who received the YFV17D yellow fever vaccine. At the DNA level, the sequence is TGCAGCGTTACCGGGACAGGGGCCTACGAGCAGTACTTC. This sequence encodes CSVTGTGAYEQYF.